The 28 T cell receptor beta chains presented below share a single source sample, sequenced in a study of human T cells and chemical hapten exposure. MiXCR, applied by TCRdb to the RACE reads, yields one record per CDR3 protein. The table has 100,000 to 150,000 distinct CDR3 sequences, 8.5% to 9.5% seen once. The time point was: healthy volunteer bleed at 2 weeks. Whole blood that had not been fractionated was the source of extracted total RNA. Sequenced input: whole blood. The receptor source for this set is a male donor in good health. Some clones in this sample may be carry-over from other donors' samples.

The chain has TRBV4-1 and TRBJ2-5, with 9 positions matching TRBD2. The CDR3 sequence is 17 residues long. V dropped 1 base and J dropped 1; count of bases not matched to a gene: 7. CDR1 and CDR2 from the germline V gene are MGHRA and YSYEKL. CDR3 amino acids: CASSQGAGGPIQETQYF. The CDR3 DNA sequence: TGCGCCAGCAGCCAAGGCGCGGGAGGGCCGATCCAAGAGACCCAGTACTTC.

The rearrangement uses TRBV6-5 and TRBJ1-4; maybe TRBD1 (6 bases). Germline CDR1 reads MNHEY; CDR2 reads SVGAGI. Trimming left V 0 bases short and J 4 bases short, with 12 bases between. The length of the CDR3 is 16 residues. The CDR3 DNA reads as TGTGCCAGCAGTTACTCGCAGGGGAAGGGTAATGAAAAACTGTTTTTT. Amino acid sequence: CASSYSQGKGNEKLFF.

Only a few counts were recorded for this clonotype. The chain is built from TRBV6-2 or TRBV6-3 and TRBJ2-1; possible D gene TRBD2, 6 bases. Germline CDR1 reads MNHEY; CDR2 reads SVGEGT. The CDR3 is 16 amino acids. The V end was cut by 3 bases, the J end by 3 bases, with 15 bases between. The DNA for the CDR3 is TGTGCCAGCAGTTATTTGGGCGGGGAGATCTACAATGAGCAGTTCTTC. Translating gives CASSYLGGEIYNEQFF.

In this sample, this clonotype turned up many times. The rearrangement joins TRBV4-3 to TRBJ1-3; D gene unclear. The CDR3 extends over 17 amino acids. V was pared by 1 base and J by 0 bases, with 13 bases between. Looked up from germline, CDR1 is LGHNA and CDR2 is YSLEER. The CDR3: CASSQVGILSSGNTIYF. CDR3 in DNA: TGCGCCAGCAGCCAAGTAGGGATCCTTAGCTCTGGAAACACCATATATTTT.

V gene TRBV10-3 combines with J gene TRBJ2-6, with D perhaps being TRBD1 or TRBD2 (5 bases each). The V end lost 0 bases, the J end lost 0 bases, and 21 bases lay between the germline ends. Germline assignment: CDR1 ENHRY and CDR2 SYGVKD. The CDR3 has 21 residues. This CDR3 reads CAISESNMGRAPSSGANVLTF. The CDR3 DNA is TGTGCCATCAGTGAGTCCAATATGGGACGCGCACCGAGCTCTGGGGCCAACGTCCTGACTTTC.

This clonotype was detected only a few times. This chain joins TRBV27 and TRBJ2-7; TRBD1 might be the D (5 bases). Trimming took 5 bases from V and 2 from J, leaving 13 bases between them. CDR1 MNHEY and CDR2 SMNVEV come from the germline V gene (reference sequence). The CDR3 spans 14 residues. The CDR3: CASSQADRPYEQYF. In DNA form, the CDR3 reads TGTGCCAGCAGTCAAGCTGACAGACCCTACGAGCAGTACTTC.

At least ten counts were recorded for this clonotype. The CDR3 sequence: CASSLGQGLNYGYTF. In nucleotides, the CDR3 is TGTGCCAGCAGCTTAGGGCAGGGCCTAAACTATGGCTACACCTTC. The chain carries TRBV7-2 and TRBJ1-2, with D perhaps TRBD1 (5 bases). The V and J ends lost 1 base and 2 bases respectively, with 11 bases between them. Germline V gene sequence: CDR1 SGHTA, CDR2 FQGNSA. The CDR3 runs to 15 residues.

The sample holds a few counts of this clonotype. The gene calls are TRBV19 and TRBJ2-1; 8 bases align to TRBD2. The J segment lost 9 bases and the V segment lost 6 bases, leaving 7 bases of the junction unmatched. CDR3 size: 13 residues. CDR1 and CDR2 (germline): LNHDA, SQIVND (reference sequence). CDR3 DNA: TGTGCCAGTAGGTCACTAGCGGACACTGAGCAGTTCTTC. Amino acids: CASRSLADTEQFF.

A few counts support this clonotype. The chain uses TRBV7-2 and TRBJ2-3, with 7 bases that match TRBD2. The CDR3 extends over 17 amino acids. The V gene's germline CDR1 is SGHTA and CDR2 FQGNSA. The V and J ends lost 0 bases and 0 bases, in that order; junction bases with no gene match: 6. The CDR3, as DNA: TGTGCCAGCAGCTTAGCGGGAGGGATAATTAGCACAGATACGCAGTATTTT. This gives the protein CASSLAGGIISTDTQYF.

This clonotype was observed at least ten times. The chain combines TRBV7-9 with TRBJ2-1, with D unclear. The germline V and J ends were trimmed by 0 bases and 6 bases, with 9 bases remaining between them. The germline CDR1 and CDR2 sequences are SEHNR and FQNEAQ (reference sequence). The CDR3 extends over 14 amino acids. For the CDR3, the DNA is TGTGCCAGCAGCTTAGCCATGCCTGGCAATGAGCAGTTCTTC. This gives the protein CASSLAMPGNEQFF.

The rearrangement links TRBV25-1 to TRBJ2-2; unclear D gene. V lost 3 bases and J 0 bases, leaving 11 bases between the germline ends. CDR3 length equals 16 residues. Germline V lookup: CDR1 MGHDK, CDR2 SYGVNS. CDR3 coding DNA: TGTGCCAGCAGTGATATGGGGAAATCGAACACCGGGGAGCTGTTTTTT. Translated: CASSDMGKSNTGELFF.

This clonotype has at least ten counts. The rearrangement joins TRBV10-3 to TRBJ2-7; D uncertain. The V gene's germline CDR1 is ENHRY and CDR2 SYGVKD. V lost 5 bases, J lost 2 bases, and 7 bases lay in between. The CDR3 runs to 12 residues. The CDR3 sequence is CAISLPPYEQYF. CDR3 bases: TGTGCCATCAGTTTACCACCCTACGAGCAGTACTTC.

CDR3 region: CASSPLFRAQGADTQYF. The CDR3 DNA is TGTGCCAGCAGTCCACTCTTTAGGGCTCAGGGGGCAGATACGCAGTATTTT. The V and J genes are TRBV28 and TRBJ2-3; 7 bases align to TRBD1. The J segment lost 4 bases and the V segment lost 5 bases, leaving 15 bases of the junction unmatched. Germline CDR1 reads MDHEN; CDR2 reads SYDVKM. The CDR3 has 17 amino acids.

In this sample, this clonotype turned up many times. The V and J genes are TRBV12-3 or TRBV12-4 and TRBJ2-7, with D maybe TRBD1 (6 bases). Trimming pared 5 bases from V and 8 bases from J, leaving 16 bases between. The CDR3 loop spans 13 amino acids. The CDR3 loop is CASSTIQGTQQYF. The CDR3, as DNA: TGTGCCAGCAGTACAATACAGGGAACGCAGCAGTACTTC.

The rearrangement joins TRBV9 to TRBJ2-7, with TRBD2 identical over 8 bases. CDR3 length: 15 residues. Germline CDR1 is SGDLS and CDR2 is YYNGEE. J gave up 2 bases and V 0 bases, and 4 bases lay outside the gene matches. CDR3 residues: CASSVDPAGAYEQYF. For the CDR3, the DNA is TGTGCCAGCAGCGTAGATCCAGCGGGGGCCTACGAGCAGTACTTC. Filled out from reference TRBV9 and TRBJ2-7, the complete variable domain reads DSGVTQTPKHLITATGQRVTLRCSPRSGDLSVYWYQQSLDQGLQFLIQYYNGEERAKGNILERFSAQQFPDLHSELNLSSLELGDSALYFCASSVDPAGAYEQYFGPGTRLTVT.

This chain connects TRBV4-2 to TRBJ2-1, with 10 bases matching TRBD2. Trimming at V came to 3 bases and at J to 8 bases, leaving 13 bases not matched to a gene. Germline CDR1 and CDR2: LGHNA and YNFKEQ. This CDR3 spans 17 amino acids. CDR3 in DNA: TGTGCCAGCAGCCAGGAGGGGGCCGGACTAGCGGTCGATGAGCAGTTCTTC. Amino acids: CASSQEGAGLAVDEQFF.

This clonotype was detected many times. The chain links TRBV27 to TRBJ1-1; D perhaps matches TRBD1 (5 bases). The CDR3 sequence is 13 residues long. Germline lookup yields CDR1 MNHEY and CDR2 SMNVEV (reference sequence). The V end was cut by 5 bases, the J end by 6 bases, with 13 bases between. CDR3 sequence (DNA): TGTGCCAGCAGTGTACGGGGGGTCCCTGAAGCTTTCTTT. It codes for CASSVRGVPEAFF.

The chain has TRBV6-1 and TRBJ2-7; D gene unclear. The CDR3 covers 14 residues. The ends were cut back, 2 bases at V and 4 bases at J, with 12 bases in the middle. Germline-derived CDR1 and CDR2 are MNHNS and SASEGT. The CDR3 spells CASSESGRRYEQYF. The CDR3 DNA reads TGTGCCAGCAGTGAAAGTGGACGGCGATACGAGCAGTACTTC.

The table lists this clonotype with many counts. The chain carries TRBV29-1 and TRBJ2-3; D not resolved. The CDR3 runs to 15 residues. Germline CDR1 reads SQVTM; CDR2 reads ANQGSEA. The V and J ends lost 0 bases and 6 bases respectively, with 16 bases between them. The CDR3, as DNA: TGCAGCGTTGAAGATCGGGCGGCTTCACTGGATACGCAGTATTTT. Its translation is CSVEDRAASLDTQYF.

This clonotype was seen many times. This chain connects TRBV27 to TRBJ2-2, with 7 bases lining up with TRBD1. Trimming took 5 bases from V and 0 from J; bases not matched to a gene: 6. This CDR3 spans 16 amino acids. Germline V gives CDR1 MNHEY, CDR2 SMNVEV (reference sequence). CDR3 DNA sequence: TGTGCCAGCAGTCCCTCGGGGACAGCGAACACCGGGGAGCTGTTTTTT. Amino acids: CASSPSGTANTGELFF.

V usage is TRBV15 and J usage is TRBJ2-1; possible D gene TRBD2, 6 bases. The CDR3 extends over 15 amino acids. Germline values: CDR1 LNHNV, CDR2 YYDKDF (reference sequence). Trimming removed 0 bases from V and 6 bases from J, with 12 bases in between. The CDR3 DNA follows: TGTGCCACCAGCAGAGACCCGGGAGCCCTCAATGAGCAGTTCTTC. This translates into CATSRDPGALNEQFF.

The rearrangement joins TRBV11-2 to TRBJ2-7; TRBD1 agrees at 7 bases. CDR3 length: 19 amino acids. Germline loops: CDR1 SGHAT, CDR2 FQNNGV. V gave up 5 bases and J gave up 6 bases; unmatched junction bases: 25. CDR3 amino acids: CASSRPATLTRQGVGEQYF. The CDR3 nucleotides are TGTGCCAGCAGCCGCCCTGCCACCCTAACGAGACAGGGAGTGGGCGAGCAGTACTTC.

CDR3: CAITVEESTNTGELFF. The DNA for the CDR3 is TGTGCCATCACTGTAGAAGAATCCACGAACACCGGGGAGCTGTTTTTT. The chain is built from TRBV10-3 and TRBJ2-2; D call uncertain. Trimming took off 7 bases at V and 0 bases at J, with 15 bases between the two ends. Germline values: CDR1 ENHRY, CDR2 SYGVKD. This CDR3 is 16 amino acids long.

The chain joins TRBV20-1 to TRBJ2-7; TRBD2 might be the D (6 bases). Trimming took 3 bases from V and 3 from J, leaving 12 bases between them. CDR1 is DFQATT, CDR2 SNEGSKA, per germline (reference sequence). The CDR3 loop spans 13 amino acids. CDR3 loop: CSARSREDYEQYF. CDR3 DNA sequence: TGCAGTGCTAGGTCTAGGGAGGACTACGAGCAGTACTTC.

This clonotype was recorded many times. The chain joins TRBV6-5 to TRBJ2-7; no clear D. Germline CDR1 and CDR2: MNHEY and SVGAGI. CDR3 length equals 15 residues. Deletions cut 5 bases from V and 2 bases from J, with 16 bases between. The CDR3 sequence is CASSLDPGHPYEQYF. The CDR3 nucleotides read TGTGCCAGCAGTCTTGATCCCGGGCATCCCTACGAGCAGTACTTC.

V gene TRBV7-3 combines with J gene TRBJ1-1; possible D gene TRBD1, 5 bases. CDR3 size: 14 residues. V shed 3 bases and J shed 6 bases, with 14 bases lying between them. Germline V gives CDR1 SGHTA, CDR2 FQGTGA. Written as DNA, the CDR3 is TGTGCCAGCAGCTTTGGGACGGCCGGGGCTGAAGCTTTCTTT. Its protein product is CASSFGTAGAEAFF.

This rearrangement joins TRBV10-3 to TRBJ2-3; no definite D call. V lost 9 bases to trimming and J lost 5 bases, with 12 bases between them. The CDR3 is 12 residues long. Germline CDR1 is ENHRY and CDR2 is SYGVKD. The CDR3 DNA sequence: TGTGCCATTGCGGTTGAAGGAGATACGCAGTATTTT. Translating gives CAIAVEGDTQYF.

This clonotype came up many times. The CDR3 DNA sequence: TGTGCCAGCAGCCGAACAGGGGTTGACACTGAAGCTTTCTTT. It yields the protein CASSRTGVDTEAFF. This chain links TRBV7-9 with TRBJ1-1, with 7 bases aligning to TRBD1. CDR1 and CDR2 from the germline V gene are SEHNR and FQNEAQ (reference sequence). Losses at the gene ends were 5 bases for V and 3 bases for J; bases not matched to a gene: 6. The CDR3 totals 14 residues.